The table lists the clone carrying this TCR beta chain with many counts. No antigen is known for it. The record originates from a study of T cells after posttransplantation cyclophosphamide. Study-level points and caveats: Later post-transplant blood repertoires were often dominated by donor CD8+ memory clones. After PTCy, TRB diversity resembled that of CNI/methotrexate controls.

Clones were read by immunoSEQ multiplex PCR, and TCRdb kept only the in-frame ones, dropping some. The profile covers about 12,000 clones, none occurring a single time. The CDR3 consists of 14 residues. The germline gives CDR1 GTSNPN, CDR2 SVGIG (reference sequence). V lost 2 bases, J lost 4 bases, and 6 bases stayed unmatched. Peripheral blood was collected from the related graft donor on the marrow donation day. The specimen was PBMCs. The TCR was taken from a middle-aged woman in good health, CMV-negative, and a related stem cell transplant donor. The chain is built from TRBV30 and TRBJ1-1, with TRBD1 matching 8 bases. CDR3: CAWSNLDRGTEAFF. CDR3 bases: TGTGCCTGGAGTAACCTTGACAGGGGCACTGAAGCTTTCTTT.